This entry lists 25 T cell receptor beta chains sequenced from one sample in a study of OX40 agonist ivuxolimab in advanced cancers. Data came from immunoSEQ multiplex PCR; TCRdb stores just in-frame clones and leaves some out. The sample contains about 60,000 clones, approximately 91% of which appear only once. This specimen was CD4+ or CD8+ T cells sorted from blood, taken in a trial of the OX40 agonist ivuxolimab. All receptors come from an adult with an advanced solid tumor such as melanoma, head and neck, liver or kidney cancer.

The rearrangement uses TRBV5-5 and TRBJ1-2; D may be TRBD1 (6 bases). Trimming pared 4 bases from V and 4 bases from J, leaving 17 bases between. In germline, CDR1 is SGHKS, CDR2 YYEKEE (reference sequence). The CDR3 is made up of 15 amino acids. The CDR3 sequence: CASSLAPGTIYGYTF. CDR3 nucleotide sequence: TGTGCCAGCAGCCTAGCCCCCGGGACAATCTATGGCTACACCTTC.

The sample holds one count of this clone. This sequence joins TRBV7-6 and TRBJ2-5, with D tentatively TRBD2 (6 bases). This CDR3 is 15 amino acids long. Germline CDR1 and CDR2: SGHVS and FNYEAQ. The V gene lost 2 bases and the J gene lost 5 bases, with 15 bases spanning the gap. CDR3 residues: CASSLKPGEAETQYF. For the CDR3, the DNA is TGTGCCAGCAGCTTAAAACCGGGGGAGGCGGAGACCCAGTACTTC.

Only one count was recorded for this clone. This chain links TRBV28 with TRBJ2-5; D not certain. Trimming removed 6 bases at V and 3 bases at J, with 8 bases between. Germline V gives CDR1 MDHEN, CDR2 SYDVKM. This CDR3 comprises 12 residues. The CDR3 protein is CASSPPEETQYF. CDR3 DNA: TGTGCCAGCAGCCCCCCAGAAGAGACCCAGTACTTC.

The gene calls are TRBV10-3 and TRBJ1-6, with a tentative D call TRBD1 (5 bases). The ends were cut back, 4 bases at V and 7 bases at J, with 8 bases in the middle. The CDR3 consists of 13 residues. Germline V CDR1 and CDR2: ENHRY, SYGVKD. The CDR3 protein is CAISVGTNSPLHF. DNA for the CDR3: TGTGCCATCAGTGTCGGGACCAATTCACCCCTCCACTTT.

This chain links TRBV29-1 with TRBJ2-3; TRBD1 matches 7 bases. Trimming removed 5 bases from V and 6 bases from J; junction bases left unmatched: 14. Germline V lookup: CDR1 SQVTM, CDR2 ANQGSEA. This CDR3 spans 15 amino acids. DNA for the CDR3: TGCAGCGTTCGTCGAGGGGGCCAAGGAGCGGATACGCAGTATTTT. Translating it yields CSVRRGGQGADTQYF.

The chain combines TRBV6-1 with TRBJ2-5, with 9 bases aligning to TRBD2. Germline V gene sequence: CDR1 MNHNS, CDR2 SASEGT. There are 15 residues in the CDR3. V lost 4 bases to trimming and J lost 2 bases; unmatched junction nucleotides: 5. The CDR3 is CASSGLAGPQETQYF. In nucleotides, the CDR3 is TGTGCCAGCAGTGGGCTAGCGGGACCACAAGAGACCCAGTACTTC.

The rearrangement links TRBV7-2 to TRBJ2-3; D could derive from TRBD1 or TRBD2 (5 bases each). Germline V gene data show CDR1 as SGHTA and CDR2 as FQGNSA. CDR3 length: 15 residues. The germline V and J ends were trimmed by 4 bases and 4 bases, with 15 bases remaining between them. CDR3 loop: CASSSWDDRADTQYF. The CDR3 nucleotides read TGTGCCAGCAGCTCCTGGGACGATCGCGCAGATACGCAGTATTTT. The whole variable domain, remainder taken from reference TRBV7-2 and TRBJ2-3, is GAGVSQSPSNKVTEKGKDVELRCDPISGHTALYWYRQSLGQGLEFLIYFQGNSAPDKSGLPSDRFSAERTGGSVSTLTIQRTQQEDSAVYLCASSSWDDRADTQYFGPGTRLTVL.

V is TRBV6-5 and J is TRBJ2-7; D is undetermined. The CDR3 runs 14 residues. The V and J ends lost 0 bases and 8 bases respectively, with 14 bases between them. Germline loops: CDR1 MNHEY, CDR2 SVGAGI. The CDR3 region has the DNA TGTGCCAGCAGTTACTCGGCCCGAACCGGGCAGCAGTACTTC. Residues: CASSYSARTGQQYF.

V and J are TRBV18 and TRBJ1-4; tentative D call: TRBD1 (5 bases). This CDR3 is 14 amino acids long. Trimming shortened V by 3 bases and J by 4 bases, and 9 bases separated the two germline ends. Germline V CDR1 and CDR2: KGHSH, LQKENI. CDR3: CASSPWDGNEKLFF. CDR3 coding DNA: TGTGCCAGCTCACCGTGGGACGGTAATGAAAAACTGTTTTTT.

The J gene is TRBJ1-1, the V gene TRBV7-3; perhaps TRBD1 as D (5 bases). Trimming left V 4 bases short and J 6 bases short, with 12 bases between. CDR3 size: 13 residues. Germline V gene sequence: CDR1 SGHTA, CDR2 FQGTGA. CDR3 residues: CASSSTGVSEAFF. Here the CDR3 DNA reads TGTGCCAGCAGCTCAACAGGCGTCTCTGAAGCTTTCTTT. Full variable domain (remainder filled in from reference TRBV7-3 and TRBJ1-1): GAGVSQTPSNKVTEKGKYVELRCDPISGHTALYWYRQSLGQGPEFLIYFQGTGAADDSGLPNDRFFAVRPEGSVSTLKIQRTERGDSAVYLCASSSTGVSEAFFGQGTRLTVV.

This rearrangement joins TRBV28 to TRBJ1-4; no clear D. Germline CDR1 is MDHEN and CDR2 is SYDVKM. V lost 6 bases and J 7 bases, leaving 15 bases between the germline ends. The CDR3 has 14 residues. The CDR3 region is CASSLRVGGEKLFF. Written as DNA, the CDR3 is TGTGCCAGCAGCCTTAGGGTTGGTGGTGAAAAACTGTTTTTT. The variable domain in full, with the rest retrieved from reference TRBV28 and TRBJ1-4, is DVKVTQSSRYLVKRTGEKVFLECVQDMDHENMFWYRQDPGLGLRLIYFSYDVKMKEKGDIPEGYSVSREKKERFSLILESASTNQTSMYLCASSLRVGGEKLFFGSGTQLSVL.

This clone was seen more than once but under ten times. The chain couples TRBV5-1 to TRBJ2-3; D is ambiguous. V was clipped by 0 bases and J by 0 bases, with 11 bases between them. Germline CDR1 is SGHRS and CDR2 is YFSETQ. CDR3 length: 16 residues. In DNA form, the CDR3 reads TGCGCCAGCAGCTTGGTGCTCGGCGCGAGCACAGATACGCAGTATTTT. Protein: CASSLVLGASTDTQYF.

As concerns this clone: The same CDR3 arises from other DNA sequences in this sample as well. The chain links TRBV19 to TRBJ2-5; D is unresolved. The germline V and J ends were trimmed by 1 base and 5 bases, with 5 bases remaining between them. The length of the CDR3 is 12 residues. Per germline, CDR1 LNHDA and CDR2 SQIVND (reference sequence). The CDR3 sequence is CASSIGRETQYF. CDR3 nucleotide sequence: TGTGCCAGTAGTATAGGCCGGGAGACCCAGTACTTC.

This chain connects TRBV19 to TRBJ1-2, with D possibly matching TRBD1 (5 bases). The CDR3 runs to 12 residues. The germline gives CDR1 LNHDA, CDR2 SQIVND (reference sequence). The V end was cut by 6 bases, the J end by 4 bases, with 9 bases between. The CDR3 loop reads CASRKGSYGYTF. CDR3 bases: TGTGCCAGTAGAAAGGGGAGCTATGGCTACACCTTC.

V gene TRBV2 combines with J gene TRBJ2-5; 7 bases match TRBD2. This CDR3 has 15 residues. V lost 0 bases, J lost 4 bases, and 5 bases stayed unmatched. Germline lookup yields CDR1 SNHLY and CDR2 FYNNEI. The chain's CDR3 is CASSEAETSAETQYF. The CDR3 region has the DNA TGTGCCAGCAGTGAAGCAGAAACTAGCGCAGAGACCCAGTACTTC.

The chain recombines TRBV11-2 with TRBJ2-5, with D possibly TRBD2 on 6 matching bases. V shed 4 bases and J shed 7 bases, with 10 bases lying between them. CDR3 length equals 12 residues. Germline CDR1 is SGHAT and CDR2 is FQNNGV. This chain's CDR3 is CASSSAEGTQYF. DNA of the CDR3: TGTGCCAGCAGCTCCGCGGAGGGGACCCAGTACTTC.

The chain's CDR3 is CASSLIGGNSPLHF. The CDR3 nucleotides are TGCGCCAGCAGCTTGATAGGGGGAAATTCACCCCTCCACTTT. The chain recombines TRBV5-1 with TRBJ1-6; weak D call: TRBD1 (6 bases). The germline CDR1 and CDR2 sequences are SGHRS and YFSETQ. CDR3 length equals 14 residues. V lost 1 base, J lost 7 bases, and 9 bases lay in between. Variable domain in full (rest from reference TRBV5-1 and TRBJ1-6): KAGVTQTPRYLIKTRGQQVTLSCSPISGHRSVSWYQQTPGQGLQFLFEYFSETQRNKGNFPGRFSGRQFSNSRSEMNVSTLELGDSALYLCASSLIGGNSPLHFGNGTRLTVT.

V gene TRBV5-6 combines with J gene TRBJ2-2; 7 positions agree with TRBD1. CDR3 length: 17 amino acids. The junction had 8 bases not matched to a gene; V was cut back by 2 bases and J by 1 base. The germline gives CDR1 SGHDT, CDR2 YYEEEE. The CDR3 reads CASSLEWRTGNTGELFF. For the CDR3, the DNA is TGTGCCAGCAGCTTAGAGTGGCGGACAGGGAACACCGGGGAGCTGTTTTTT.

The chain carries TRBV18 and TRBJ1-2; 7 bases line up with TRBD1. Per the germline V gene, CDR1 is KGHSH and CDR2 is LQKENI. V was pared by 2 bases and J by 8 bases, with 14 bases of the junction left unmatched. This CDR3 comprises 16 residues. The CDR3 DNA follows: TGTGCCAGCTCACCAACAAGACAGGGAGGAGGCTCCGGCTACACCTTC. Protein product: CASSPTRQGGGSGYTF.

This chain joins TRBV28 and TRBJ2-2, with D maybe TRBD2 (6 bases). V was shortened by 2 bases and J by 2 bases, with 9 bases between the two germline ends. Per the germline V gene, CDR1 is MDHEN and CDR2 is SYDVKM. The CDR3 loop spans 15 amino acids. The DNA of the CDR3 is TGTGCCAGCAGTTTAATAGCGGACAACACCGGGGAGCTGTTTTTT. Translation gives CASSLIADNTGELFF. The full variable domain, its missing parts supplied by reference TRBV28 and TRBJ2-2, is DVKVTQSSRYLVKRTGEKVFLECVQDMDHENMFWYRQDPGLGLRLIYFSYDVKMKEKGDIPEGYSVSREKKERFSLILESASTNQTSMYLCASSLIADNTGELFFGEGSRLTVL.

The rearrangement joins TRBV18 to TRBJ1-2; 8 bases line up with TRBD1. Germline CDR1 is KGHSH and CDR2 is LQKENI. V dropped 2 bases and J dropped 3; count of bases not matched to a gene: 5. The CDR3 sequence is 15 residues long. CDR3: CASSPGQGADYGYTF. CDR3 coding DNA: TGTGCCAGCTCACCAGGGCAGGGGGCGGACTATGGCTACACCTTC.

This clone has a handful of counts. The chain couples TRBV19 to TRBJ2-7, with no clear D. CDR1 is LNHDA, CDR2 SQIVND, per germline (reference sequence). The length of the CDR3 is 13 residues. Trimming stripped 6 bases from V and 0 bases from J, with 9 bases between. The CDR3 sequence: CASRDRSSYEQYF. DNA for the CDR3: TGTGCCAGTAGGGACCGGAGCTCCTACGAGCAGTACTTC.

The chain employs TRBV18 and TRBJ1-1; a possible D gene is TRBD1 (5 bases). The CDR3 contains 14 residues. Germline V lookup: CDR1 KGHSH, CDR2 LQKENI. Trimming stripped 2 bases from V and 2 bases from J, with 9 bases between. The CDR3 is CASSPNQGNTEAFF. As DNA, the CDR3 is TGTGCCAGCTCACCAAATCAGGGCAACACTGAAGCTTTCTTT.

The V and J genes are TRBV6-5 and TRBJ2-1; 7 nucleotides match TRBD2. Trimming took 7 bases from V and 12 from J; bases not matched to a gene: 15. This CDR3 has 14 residues. The germline CDR1 and CDR2 sequences are MNHEY and SVGAGI. The CDR3 loop is CASTSSGLHESQFF. In DNA form, the CDR3 reads TGTGCCAGCACCTCTAGCGGACTCCACGAGTCGCAGTTCTTC.

The rearrangement links TRBV10-3 to TRBJ1-6; 9 bases are a match to TRBD1. The V and J ends lost 2 bases and 10 bases, in that order; junction bases with no gene match: 9. The CDR3 covers 16 residues. Germline V gene sequence: CDR1 ENHRY, CDR2 SYGVKD. The DNA of the CDR3 is TGTGCCATCAGTGAGAAACAACCGGGACAGGGCTCACCCCTCCACTTT. Translation gives CAISEKQPGQGSPLHF.